Each of the 31 T cell receptor beta chains below was sequenced from the same sample in a study of blood T cell repertoires in COVID-19. Sequencing used immunoSEQ multiplex PCR; TCRdb keeps in-frame clones, though not all of them. The table lists fewer than 400,000 clones, roughly 88% of them singletons. Specimen: PBMCs or T cells enriched from blood (not recorded which). These receptors were collected from a young man who had recovered from COVID-19.

As concerns this clone: The identical CDR3 is also encoded by other nucleotide sequences in the sample. The chain employs TRBV5-1 and TRBJ2-5; 10 positions match TRBD1. The J segment lost 4 bases and the V segment lost 0 bases, leaving 0 bases of the junction unmatched. Germline V gene lookup returns CDR1 SGHRS and CDR2 YFSETQ. The CDR3 has 14 residues. This CDR3 is CASSLGQGAETQYF. The CDR3 region has the DNA TGCGCCAGCAGCTTGGGACAGGGGGCAGAGACCCAGTACTTC.

The CDR3 region is CASSYPFRTSGGIDEQFF. DNA for the CDR3: TGTGCCAGCAGTTACCCGTTCCGGACTAGCGGGGGGATCGATGAGCAGTTCTTC. The chain is built from TRBV28 and TRBJ2-1, with 14 bases fitting TRBD2. The CDR3 has 18 amino acids. V dropped 4 bases and J dropped 8; count of bases not matched to a gene: 13. Germline CDR1 reads MDHEN; CDR2 reads SYDVKM.

This CDR3 reads CASSFSRGGAGELFF. For the CDR3, the DNA is TGTGCCAGCAGTTTCAGCAGGGGAGGGGCCGGGGAGCTGTTTTTT. The chain uses TRBV28 and TRBJ2-2; possibly TRBD2 for D (7 bases). Between the trimmed V and J ends, which lost 3 bases and 6 bases, there was a span of 14 bases. Germline CDR1 reads MDHEN; CDR2 reads SYDVKM. This CDR3 region has 15 residues.

V usage is TRBV7-3 and J usage is TRBJ2-1; tentative D call: TRBD2 (6 bases). The length of the CDR3 is 14 residues. The germline V and J ends were trimmed by 2 bases and 2 bases, with 7 bases remaining between them. Looked up from germline, CDR1 is SGHTA and CDR2 is FQGTGA. CDR3 residues: CASSLRGTYNEQFF. CDR3 in DNA: TGTGCCAGCAGCTTACGGGGGACCTACAATGAGCAGTTCTTC.

V usage is TRBV28 and J usage is TRBJ1-3; a possible D gene is TRBD1 (6 bases). Germline lookup yields CDR1 MDHEN and CDR2 SYDVKM. Trimming left V 4 bases short and J 0 bases short, with 22 bases between. The CDR3 spans 19 residues. The CDR3 DNA is TGTGCCAGCAGTTCCCTCACCGGGACAACGTACAACTCTGGAAACACCATATATTTT. Its translation is CASSSLTGTTYNSGNTIYF.

The J gene is TRBJ2-1, the V gene TRBV9; D is unclear. This CDR3 has 16 residues. V dropped 3 bases and J dropped 0 bases, with 13 bases sitting between them. CDR1 is SGDLS and CDR2 is YYNGEE in the germline V gene. The CDR3 sequence: CASSARSSSSYNEQFF. CDR3 sequence (DNA): TGTGCCAGCAGCGCTCGATCTAGTAGCTCCTACAATGAGCAGTTCTTC.

The V gene is TRBV27, the J gene TRBJ2-1; D is ambiguous. Germline V gene sequence: CDR1 MNHEY, CDR2 SMNVEV (reference sequence). The CDR3 spans 15 residues. V was clipped by 4 bases and J by 0 bases, with 10 bases between them. CDR3 DNA sequence: TGTGCCAGCAGTTCCCCCTACCTCTCCTACAATGAGCAGTTCTTC. Its protein is CASSSPYLSYNEQFF.

CDR3 protein: CASSRGEKLFF. DNA of the CDR3: TGCGCCAGCAGCCGAGGGGAAAAACTGTTTTTT. This chain uses TRBV5-1 with TRBJ1-4; D is uncertain. V lost 4 bases to trimming and J lost 8 bases, with 6 bases between them. Germline values: CDR1 SGHRS, CDR2 YFSETQ. This CDR3 has 11 residues.

The CDR3 sequence: CASSPSQGPAGGYTF. In DNA, the CDR3 is TGTGCCAGCAGCCCAAGCCAGGGGCCCGCCGGGGGCTACACCTTC. The chain uses TRBV7-9 and TRBJ1-2; possible D gene TRBD1, 6 bases. V was cut by 5 bases and J by 8 bases, with 21 bases left in between. In germline, CDR1 is SEHNR, CDR2 FQNEAQ (reference sequence). The CDR3 has 15 amino acids.

DNA of the CDR3: TGCAGCGTTTACTCGACGGACTACTATGGCTACACCTTC. Its protein is CSVYSTDYYGYTF. This chain connects TRBV29-1 to TRBJ1-2, with D unresolved. This CDR3 comprises 13 residues. The germline V gene has CDR1 SQVTM and CDR2 ANQGSEA. V lost 5 bases to trimming and J lost 3 bases, with 13 bases between them. Full variable domain (missing parts from reference TRBV29-1 and TRBJ1-2): SAVISQKPSRDICQRGTSLTIQCQVDSQVTMMFWYRQQPGQSLTLIATANQGSEATYESGFVIDKFPISRPNLTFSTLTVSNMSPEDSSIYLCSVYSTDYYGYTFGSGTRLTVV.

The chain joins TRBV5-3 to TRBJ1-6; D is unresolved. TRBV5-3 is labeled an ORF, and its function is uncertain. The CDR3 is 15 amino acids. Trimming shortened V by 8 bases and J by 0 bases, and 12 bases separated the two germline ends. CDR3 sequence: CASRHLSSYNSPLHF. CDR3 in DNA: TGTGCCAGCCGACATCTGAGCTCCTATAATTCACCCCTCCACTTT.

J is TRBJ2-3 and V is TRBV6-5, with TRBD2 as a possible D gene (6 bases). CDR3 length equals 13 residues. The V end was cut by 7 bases, the J end by 3 bases, with 11 bases between. Germline lookup yields CDR1 MNHEY and CDR2 SVGAGI. The DNA of the CDR3 is TGTGCCAGCACGGTGCGGGGAACAGATACGCAGTATTTT. Translating it yields CASTVRGTDTQYF.

The genes are TRBV2 and TRBJ1-1; 8 nucleotides align to TRBD1. Unmatched junction bases numbered 10, after V lost 6 bases and J lost 4 bases. From germline, CDR1 is SNHLY and CDR2 FYNNEI. The CDR3 totals 15 residues. In nucleotides, the CDR3 is TGTGCCAGCAGGTTAGACAGGGGTGTCTTCACTGAAGCTTTCTTT. Its translation: CASRLDRGVFTEAFF.

This clone was seen only once. This sequence joins TRBV18 and TRBJ2-3; D might be TRBD2 (6 bases). Trimming took 6 bases from V and 1 from J, leaving 14 bases between them. The CDR3 is made up of 15 amino acids. From germline, CDR1 is KGHSH and CDR2 LQKENI. In nucleotides, the CDR3 is TGTGCCAGCTCCCCGGAGGGCGGGGGCACAGATACGCAGTATTTT. The encoded protein is CASSPEGGGTDTQYF.

The chain couples TRBV10-1 to TRBJ2-3, with 9 nucleotides matching TRBD1. Germline V gene sequence: CDR1 WNHNN, CDR2 SYGVQD (reference sequence). V trimming: 0 bases; J trimming: 2 bases; junction bases outside the gene matches: 3. The CDR3 covers 16 residues. For the CDR3, the DNA is TGCGCCAGCAGTGAGTCGAGGGACAGGGCCACAGATACGCAGTATTTT. Translated, it gives CASSESRDRATDTQYF.

This chain uses TRBV5-6 with TRBJ1-2; no firm D call. The CDR3 spans 12 residues. The germline CDR1 and CDR2 sequences are SGHDT and YYEEEE. V lost 6 bases to trimming and J lost 0 bases, with 6 bases between them. The CDR3 DNA reads TGTGCCAGCACCCAGACTAACTATGGCTACACCTTC. Its translation is CASTQTNYGYTF.

In DNA form, the CDR3 reads TGTGCCAGCAGTGACTCTACAGGGGTAACAGATACGCAGTATTTT. Translated: CASSDSTGVTDTQYF. The chain carries TRBV6-4 and TRBJ2-3; the match to TRBD1 covers 7 bases. The CDR3 length is 15 residues. V dropped 0 bases and J dropped 3; count of bases not matched to a gene: 3. Germline V CDR1 and CDR2: MRHNA, SNTAGT.

The gene calls are TRBV2 and TRBJ2-3; 8 bases match TRBD2. In germline, CDR1 is SNHLY, CDR2 FYNNEI. CDR3 length: 13 residues. J lost 7 bases, V lost 6 bases, and 6 bases had no gene match. CDR3 amino acids: CASSARGGNTQYF. CDR3 DNA: TGTGCCAGCAGCGCCCGGGGGGGGAATACGCAGTATTTT.

The chain combines TRBV27 with TRBJ1-1; unclear D gene. Trimming shortened V by 2 bases and J by 0 bases, and 7 bases separated the two germline ends. Looked up from germline, CDR1 is MNHEY and CDR2 is SMNVEV (reference sequence). The CDR3 totals 14 residues. The CDR3 coding sequence is TGTGCCAGCAGTTTACTACGGGTGAACACTGAAGCTTTCTTT. Residues: CASSLLRVNTEAFF.

V gene TRBV7-8 combines with J gene TRBJ1-2; tentative D call: TRBD1 (6 bases). The V and J ends lost 5 bases and 2 bases respectively, with 15 bases between them. Germline CDR1 and CDR2: SGHVS and FQNEAQ. This CDR3 comprises 15 residues. The CDR3 region has the DNA TGTGCCAGCAGCCCGAGGGGGATGAGCAACTATGGCTACACCTTC. Protein: CASSPRGMSNYGYTF.

The V call is TRBV27, the J call TRBJ1-5; D is undetermined. The CDR3 runs 16 residues. Germline CDR1 is MNHEY and CDR2 is SMNVEV (reference sequence). V was clipped by 2 bases and J by 2 bases, with 13 bases between them. CDR3 coding DNA: TGTGCCAGCAGTTTACAGGCCTTTCGAGGCAATCAGCCCCAGCATTTT. Translated, it gives CASSLQAFRGNQPQHF.

Worth noting for this clone: The junction departs from the called germline gene at one end, perhaps through a read error. The chain couples TRBV11-2 to TRBJ2-1, with 7 bases lining up with TRBD1. The CDR3 totals 13 residues. The germline V gene encodes CDR1 SGHAT and CDR2 FQNNGV. CDR3 protein: CASSSKTTGFVLF. For the CDR3, the DNA is TGTGCCAGCAGCTCCAAAACGACAGGGTTTGTGCTCTTC. The complete variable domain, with remaining parts taken from reference TRBV11-2 and TRBJ2-1, reads EAGVAQSPRYKIIEKRQSVAFWCNPISGHATLYWYQQILGQGPKLLIQFQNNGVVDDSQLPKDRFSAERLKGVDSTLKIQPAKLEDSAVYLCASSSKTTGFVLFGPGTRLTVL.

This rearrangement joins TRBV13 to TRBJ2-5; tentative D call: TRBD1 (6 bases). CDR1 and CDR2 (germline): PRHDT, FYEKMQ (reference sequence). Trimming stripped 3 bases from V and 7 bases from J, with 12 bases between. The CDR3 is 13 residues long. The CDR3 loop reads CASSFAPRGTQYF. DNA for the CDR3: TGTGCCAGCAGCTTCGCCCCCAGGGGGACCCAGTACTTC.

The chain combines TRBV30 with TRBJ1-6, with 7 bases identical to TRBD1. The CDR3 loop spans 15 amino acids. Germline V CDR1 and CDR2: GTSNPN, SVGIG (reference sequence). Losses at the gene ends were 2 bases for V and 8 bases for J; bases not matched to a gene: 9. CDR3 residues: CAWSQGGSGYSPLHF. CDR3 in DNA: TGTGCCTGGAGTCAGGGGGGTAGTGGTTATTCACCCCTCCACTTT.

This clone was seen once. The CDR3 is CASKPRGSGYTF. The DNA of the CDR3 is TGTGCCAGTAAACCAAGGGGCTCTGGCTACACCTTC. V usage is TRBV19 and J usage is TRBJ1-2, with D tentatively TRBD1 (5 bases). V was shortened by 7 bases and J by 7 bases, with 13 bases between the two germline ends. CDR1 is LNHDA and CDR2 is SQIVND in the germline V gene (reference sequence). This CDR3 spans 12 amino acids.

The chain recombines TRBV19 with TRBJ2-1; 10 bases line up with TRBD2. J gave up 3 bases and V 6 bases, and 5 bases lay outside the gene matches. CDR1 LNHDA and CDR2 SQIVND come from the germline V gene (reference sequence). The CDR3 sequence is 15 residues long. CDR3 in DNA: TGTGCCAGTAGAACAGCGGGGGGGCGCTACAATGAGCAGTTCTTC. This encodes CASRTAGGRYNEQFF.

V is TRBV4-1 and J is TRBJ1-1; possibly TRBD1 for D (6 bases). The CDR3 totals 15 residues. Germline V gives CDR1 MGHRA, CDR2 YSYEKL. Trimming cost V 1 base and J 4 bases, with 13 bases left between them. The CDR3 here is CASSQVGIGGTEAFF. The CDR3, as DNA: TGCGCCAGCAGCCAAGTCGGCATAGGGGGCACTGAAGCTTTCTTT.

The chain uses TRBV2 and TRBJ2-3; the D gene is possibly TRBD1 (6 bases). Germline CDR1 SNHLY, CDR2 FYNNEI. V was cut by 4 bases and J by 5 bases, with 10 bases left in between. CDR3 length: 13 residues. CDR3 sequence: CASSGQAGDTQYF. DNA for the CDR3: TGTGCCAGCAGTGGACAGGCGGGAGATACGCAGTATTTT.

The chain joins TRBV19 to TRBJ1-6; TRBD1 agrees at 7 bases. Trimming cost V 5 bases and J 3 bases; bases outside gene matches: 4. Germline values: CDR1 LNHDA, CDR2 SQIVND (reference sequence). The CDR3 extends over 15 amino acids. CDR3: CASSPGDSYNSPLHF. CDR3 in DNA: TGTGCCAGTAGTCCCGGGGACAGCTATAATTCACCCCTCCACTTT.

The genes are TRBV18 and TRBJ1-2; 9 positions match TRBD1. CDR3 size: 14 residues. V lost 4 bases to trimming and J lost 6 bases; unmatched junction nucleotides: 6. Germline CDR1 reads KGHSH; CDR2 reads LQKENI. The CDR3 sequence: CASSQTQGADGYTF. The CDR3 nucleotides read TGTGCCAGCTCACAAACACAGGGGGCTGATGGCTACACCTTC. Looking up the rest from reference TRBV18 and TRBJ1-2 gives the full variable domain: NAGVMQNPRHLVRRRGQEARLRCSPMKGHSHVYWYRQLPEEGLKFMVYLQKENIIDESGMPKERFSAEFPKEGPSILRIQQVVRGDSAAYFCASSQTQGADGYTFGSGTRLTVV.

J is TRBJ1-1 and V is TRBV5-1, with D maybe TRBD1 (6 bases). The V and J ends lost 0 bases and 5 bases respectively, with 11 bases between them. Germline values: CDR1 SGHRS, CDR2 YFSETQ. The CDR3 runs to 14 residues. The CDR3 sequence: CASSLVQGSTEAFF. CDR3 DNA sequence: TGCGCCAGCAGCTTGGTGCAGGGGTCGACTGAAGCTTTCTTT.